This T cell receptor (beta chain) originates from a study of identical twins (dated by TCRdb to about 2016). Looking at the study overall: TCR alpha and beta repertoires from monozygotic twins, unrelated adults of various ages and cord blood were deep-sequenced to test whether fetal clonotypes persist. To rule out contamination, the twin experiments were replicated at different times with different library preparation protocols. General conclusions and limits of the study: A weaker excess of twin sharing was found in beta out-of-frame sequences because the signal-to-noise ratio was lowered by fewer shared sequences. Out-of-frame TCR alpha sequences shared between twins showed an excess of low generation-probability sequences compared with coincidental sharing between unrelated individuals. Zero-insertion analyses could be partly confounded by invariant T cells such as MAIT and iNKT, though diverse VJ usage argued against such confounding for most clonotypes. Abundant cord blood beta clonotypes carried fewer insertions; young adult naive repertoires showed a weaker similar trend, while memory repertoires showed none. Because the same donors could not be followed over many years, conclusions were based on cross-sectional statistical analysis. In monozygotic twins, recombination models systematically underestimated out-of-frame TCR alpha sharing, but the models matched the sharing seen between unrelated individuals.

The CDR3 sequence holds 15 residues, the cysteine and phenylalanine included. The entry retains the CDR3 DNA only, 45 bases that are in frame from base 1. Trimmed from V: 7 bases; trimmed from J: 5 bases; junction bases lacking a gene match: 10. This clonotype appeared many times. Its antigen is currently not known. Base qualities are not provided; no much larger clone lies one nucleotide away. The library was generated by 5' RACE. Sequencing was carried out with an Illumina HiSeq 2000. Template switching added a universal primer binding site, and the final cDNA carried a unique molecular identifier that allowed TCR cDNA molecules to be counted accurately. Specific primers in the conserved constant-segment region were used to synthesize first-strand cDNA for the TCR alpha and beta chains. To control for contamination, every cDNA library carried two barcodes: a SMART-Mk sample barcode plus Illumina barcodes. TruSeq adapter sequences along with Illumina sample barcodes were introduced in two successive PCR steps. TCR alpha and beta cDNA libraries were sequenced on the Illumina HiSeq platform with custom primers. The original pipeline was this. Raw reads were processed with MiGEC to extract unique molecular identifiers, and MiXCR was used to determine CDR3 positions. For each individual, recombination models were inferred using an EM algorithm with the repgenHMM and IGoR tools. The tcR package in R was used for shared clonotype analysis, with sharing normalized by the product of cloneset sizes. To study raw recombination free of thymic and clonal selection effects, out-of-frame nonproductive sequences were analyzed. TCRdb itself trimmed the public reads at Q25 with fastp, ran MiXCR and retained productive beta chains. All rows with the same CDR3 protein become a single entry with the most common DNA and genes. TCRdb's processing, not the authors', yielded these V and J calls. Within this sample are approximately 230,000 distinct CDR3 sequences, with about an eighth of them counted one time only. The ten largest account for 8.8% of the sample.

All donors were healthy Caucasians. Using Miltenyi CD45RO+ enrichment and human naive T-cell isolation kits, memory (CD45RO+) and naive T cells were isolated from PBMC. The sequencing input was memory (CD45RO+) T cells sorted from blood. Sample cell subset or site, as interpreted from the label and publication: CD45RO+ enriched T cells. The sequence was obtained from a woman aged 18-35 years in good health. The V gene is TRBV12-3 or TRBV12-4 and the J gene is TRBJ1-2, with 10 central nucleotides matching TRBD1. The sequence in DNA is TGTGCCAGCATTAGAGGACAGGGGGAGCCGTATGGCTACACCTTC. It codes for CASIRGQGEPYGYTF.